Here is one TCR beta chain with its context. Its antigen is undetermined. Researchers ran the PCR with 60 Vbeta and 13 Jbeta primers. Per the original data handling: Some 11 million of the about 80 million unique TCR beta chains counted in a later analysis were shared. Method: immunoSEQ multiplex PCR; TCRdb's copy keeps in-frame clones and lacks some. V and J calls plus clone size are reproduced from that table; the DNA served to infer D and trimming. The table lists around 120,000 clones, under 80% of them singletons. The germline V gene has CDR1 SGHRS and CDR2 YFSETQ. Deletions cut 2 bases from V and 2 bases from J, with 7 bases between. The CDR3 has 13 amino acids. This sample stems from a study of cytomegalovirus exposure and HLA in healthy donors. The wider study: Out of 350 to 400 genotyped donors, about 76% belonged to the Caucasian-associated ancestry cluster. The study, taken as a whole, reports: It was in a later analysis that TCR association rates were seen to vary by HLA locus, highest for DRB1 and lowest for HLA-C.

In nominal health when sampled, donors likely had unrecorded immune exposures nonetheless. V gene TRBV5-1 combines with J gene TRBJ2-5; D ambiguous. The sample comprised PBMCs. This receptor was taken from a man in his fifties or sixties in good health and CMV-seropositive. The CDR3 DNA sequence: TGCGCCAGCAGCTTATACTCTCAAGAGACCCAGTACTTC. It specifies CASSLYSQETQYF.